These 8 T cell receptor beta chains were all obtained from the same sample, sequenced in a study of T-cell reconstitution after alpha-beta-depleted transplantation in children. The library targeted TCRbeta and was prepared with unique molecular identifiers. Each CDR3 protein is one row after TCRdb ran MiXCR on the PCR reads. The table records 200,000 to 250,000 distinct CDR3 sequences, around 9.5% of them present only once. This sample comprised PBMCs from the stem cell graft donor, obtained from the stem cell graft. The receptors stem from a human donor who donated a stem cell graft to a child with acute lymphoblastic leukemia.

DNA of the CDR3: TGTGCCAGCAGCTCTAACAGGGCCCTTGAAGCTTTCTTT. As protein: CASSSNRALEAFF. The chain carries TRBV11-2 and TRBJ1-1, with a tentative D call TRBD1 (6 bases). The V end lost 4 bases, the J end lost 7 bases, and 13 bases lay between the germline ends. Germline lookup yields CDR1 SGHAT and CDR2 FQNNGV. This CDR3 contains 13 residues.

This clonotype was observed a handful of times. The rearrangement joins TRBV20-1 to TRBJ2-1; tentative D call: TRBD2 (5 bases). V dropped 6 bases and J dropped 4 bases, with 16 bases sitting between them. Germline-derived CDR1 and CDR2 are DFQATT and SNEGSKA (reference sequence). This CDR3 is built from 14 residues. The CDR3 region has the DNA TGCAGTGCCCCCGTTGGACCGGGGTACAATGAGCAGTTCTTC. Amino acid sequence: CSAPVGPGYNEQFF.

This clonotype was seen a few times. The genes are TRBV11-1 and TRBJ1-1; no firm D call. The CDR3 is 19 amino acids. The V gene lost 1 base and the J gene lost 1 base, with 22 bases spanning the gap. Germline V gives CDR1 SGHAT, CDR2 FQDESV (reference sequence). CDR3 residues: CASSLVVGLGRQTNTEAFF. In DNA, the CDR3 is TGTGCCAGCAGCTTAGTTGTTGGTTTGGGCAGACAAACGAACACTGAAGCTTTCTTT. Full variable domain (outside the CDR3, taken from reference TRBV11-1 and TRBJ1-1): EAEVAQSPRYKITEKSQAVAFWCDPISGHATLYWYRQILGQGPELLVQFQDESVVDDSQLPKDRFSAERLKGVDSTLKIQPAELGDSAMYLCASSLVVGLGRQTNTEAFFGQGTRLTVV.

The J gene is TRBJ2-2, the V gene TRBV12-3 or TRBV12-4, with D perhaps being TRBD1 or TRBD2 (6 bases each). The CDR3 runs to 14 residues. Between the trimmed V and J ends, which lost 1 base and 7 bases, there was a span of 10 bases. This CDR3 is CASSLGGADGELFF. CDR3 nucleotides: TGTGCCAGCAGTTTAGGGGGGGCCGACGGGGAGCTGTTTTTT.

This clonotype has at least ten counts. This chain connects TRBV12-3 or TRBV12-4 to TRBJ2-7; 7 positions match TRBD1. V was clipped by 6 bases and J by 0 bases; unmatched bases: 8. The CDR3 spans 15 residues. The CDR3 coding sequence is TGTGCCAGCAGGATAGGACAGGCCATCTCCTACGAGCAGTACTTC. This translates into CASRIGQAISYEQYF.

This clonotype has only a few counts. V usage is TRBV27 and J usage is TRBJ2-5, with D tentatively TRBD2 (5 bases). V lost 5 bases to trimming and J lost 4 bases, with 14 bases between them. The germline gives CDR1 MNHEY, CDR2 SMNVEV (reference sequence). The CDR3 has 14 amino acids. The DNA for the CDR3 is TGTGCCAGCAGTGCCCGTGCGGGTGGAGAGACCCAGTACTTC. Translating it yields CASSARAGGETQYF.

This clonotype was counted a few times. The V call is TRBV4-1, the J call TRBJ1-5, with 8 nucleotides matching TRBD1. V gave up 4 bases and J gave up 9 bases; unmatched junction bases: 8. The CDR3 has 14 residues. Germline V lookup: CDR1 MGHRA, CDR2 YSYEKL. The CDR3 sequence is CASSPPTGVRPQHF. CDR3 bases: TGCGCCAGCAGCCCCCCGACAGGGGTCCGGCCCCAGCATTTT.

This clonotype was counted ten times or more. The V and J genes are TRBV20-1 and TRBJ1-2; D possibly corresponds to TRBD1 (6 bases). Germline-derived CDR1 and CDR2 are DFQATT and SNEGSKA (reference sequence). Trimming pared 3 bases from V and 2 bases from J, leaving 16 bases between. CDR3 length: 15 amino acids. The CDR3 bases are TGCAGTGCTAGGGAACAGGGCGCCGGCAACTATGGCTACACCTTC. It yields the protein CSAREQGAGNYGYTF.